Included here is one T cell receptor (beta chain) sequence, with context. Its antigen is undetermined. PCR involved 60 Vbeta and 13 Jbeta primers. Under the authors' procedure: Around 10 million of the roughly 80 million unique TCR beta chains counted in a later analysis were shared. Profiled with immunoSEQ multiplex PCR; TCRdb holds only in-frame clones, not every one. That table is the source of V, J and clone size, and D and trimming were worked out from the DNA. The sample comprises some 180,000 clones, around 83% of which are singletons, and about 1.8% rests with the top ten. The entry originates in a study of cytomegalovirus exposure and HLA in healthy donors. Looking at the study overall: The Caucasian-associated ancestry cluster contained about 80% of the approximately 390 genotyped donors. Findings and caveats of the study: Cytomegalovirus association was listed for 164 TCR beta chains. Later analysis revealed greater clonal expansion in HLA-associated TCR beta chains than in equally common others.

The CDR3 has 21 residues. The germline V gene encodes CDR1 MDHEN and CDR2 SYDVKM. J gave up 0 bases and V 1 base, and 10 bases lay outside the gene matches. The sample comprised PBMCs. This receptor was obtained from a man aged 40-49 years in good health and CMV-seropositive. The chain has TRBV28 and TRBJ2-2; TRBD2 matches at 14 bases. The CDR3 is CASSLLGTSGSWFANTGELFF. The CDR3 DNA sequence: TGTGCCAGCAGTTTATTGGGGACTAGCGGGAGTTGGTTCGCGAACACCGGGGAGCTGTTTTTT.